The T cell receptor beta chain under discussion was sequenced for a study of human T cells and chemical hapten exposure. Findings and caveats of the study: In comparison with controls, expanded TCRs gave rise to a significantly larger number of large CDR3 similarity clusters.

MiXCR, run by TCRdb on the RACE reads, gives a single entry per CDR3 protein. In the table there are about 120,000 distinct CDR3 sequences, roughly 13% of which are singletons. The table lists this clonotype with many counts. The antigen remains unidentified. Time point indicated: patch test 1, 2 weeks after DPC sensitization. The treatment is: therapeutic diphenylcyclopropenone sensitization with weekly scalp DPC. This receptor was identified in a man aged 18 to 35 with alopecia areata. Some clones in this sample may be carry-over from other donors' samples. The material was whole blood, obtained in connection with sensitization to the hapten diphenylcyclopropenone (DPC).

The CDR3 DNA is TGTGCCAGCAGCGGGGACAGCTCTGGGGCCAACGTCCTGACTTTC. Encoded protein: CASSGDSSGANVLTF. V gene TRBV7-9 combines with J gene TRBJ2-6; 7 bases line up with TRBD1. CDR1 SEHNR and CDR2 FQNEAQ come from the germline V gene (reference sequence). J lost 0 bases, V lost 5 bases, and 1 base had no gene match. There are 15 residues in the CDR3.